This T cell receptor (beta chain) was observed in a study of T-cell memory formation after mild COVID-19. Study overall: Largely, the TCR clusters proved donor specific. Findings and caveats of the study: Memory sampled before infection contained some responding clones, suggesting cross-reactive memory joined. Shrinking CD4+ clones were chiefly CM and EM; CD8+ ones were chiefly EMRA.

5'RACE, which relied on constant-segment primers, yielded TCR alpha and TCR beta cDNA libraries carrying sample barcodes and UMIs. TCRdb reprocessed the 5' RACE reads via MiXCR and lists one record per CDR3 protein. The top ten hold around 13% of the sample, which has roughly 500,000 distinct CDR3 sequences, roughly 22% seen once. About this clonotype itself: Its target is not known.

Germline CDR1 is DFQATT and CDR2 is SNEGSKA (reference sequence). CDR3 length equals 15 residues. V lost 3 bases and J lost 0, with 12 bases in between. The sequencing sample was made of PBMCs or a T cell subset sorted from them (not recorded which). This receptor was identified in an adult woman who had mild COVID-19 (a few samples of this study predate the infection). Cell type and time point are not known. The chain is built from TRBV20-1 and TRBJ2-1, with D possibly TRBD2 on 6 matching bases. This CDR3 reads CSARTLRGSYNEQFF. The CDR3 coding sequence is TGCAGTGCTAGGACCTTGCGGGGCTCCTACAATGAGCAGTTCTTC.